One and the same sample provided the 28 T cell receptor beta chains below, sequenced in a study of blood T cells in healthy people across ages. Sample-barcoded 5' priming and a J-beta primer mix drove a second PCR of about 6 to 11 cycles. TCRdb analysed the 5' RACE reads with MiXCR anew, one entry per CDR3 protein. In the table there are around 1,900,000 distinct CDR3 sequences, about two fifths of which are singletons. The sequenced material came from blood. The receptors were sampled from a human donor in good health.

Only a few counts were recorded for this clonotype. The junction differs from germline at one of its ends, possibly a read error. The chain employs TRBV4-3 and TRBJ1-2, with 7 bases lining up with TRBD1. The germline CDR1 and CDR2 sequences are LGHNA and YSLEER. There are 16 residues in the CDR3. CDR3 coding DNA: TGCGCCAGCAGCCATCTCCCCAGGGGGGCTATCATAGGCTACGCCTTC. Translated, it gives CASSHLPRGAIIGYAF.

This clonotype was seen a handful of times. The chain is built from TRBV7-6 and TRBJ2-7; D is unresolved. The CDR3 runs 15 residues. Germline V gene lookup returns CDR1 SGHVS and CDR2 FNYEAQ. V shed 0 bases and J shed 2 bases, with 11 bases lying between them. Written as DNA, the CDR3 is TGTGCCAGCAGCTTAGCGCTAGAGGCCCCCTACGAGCAGTACTTC. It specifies CASSLALEAPYEQYF.

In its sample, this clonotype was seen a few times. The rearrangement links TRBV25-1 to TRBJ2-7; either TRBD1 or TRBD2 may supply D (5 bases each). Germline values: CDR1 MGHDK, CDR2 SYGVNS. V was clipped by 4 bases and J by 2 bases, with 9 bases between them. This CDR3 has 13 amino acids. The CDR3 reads CASSVGDPYEQYF. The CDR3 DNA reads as TGTGCCAGCAGTGTTGGGGACCCCTACGAGCAGTACTTC.

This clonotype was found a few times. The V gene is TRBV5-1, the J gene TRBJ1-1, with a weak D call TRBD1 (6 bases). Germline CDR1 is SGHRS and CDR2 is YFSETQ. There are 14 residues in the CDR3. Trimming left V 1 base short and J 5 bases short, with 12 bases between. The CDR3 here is CASSLSFTGTEAFF. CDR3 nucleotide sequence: TGCGCCAGCAGCTTGTCCTTCACAGGGACTGAAGCTTTCTTT.

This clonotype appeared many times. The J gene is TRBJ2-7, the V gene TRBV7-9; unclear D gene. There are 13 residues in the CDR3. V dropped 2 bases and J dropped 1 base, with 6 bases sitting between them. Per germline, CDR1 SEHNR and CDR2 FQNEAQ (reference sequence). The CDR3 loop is CASSLSGSYEQYF. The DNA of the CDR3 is TGTGCCAGCAGCTTATCCGGGTCCTACGAGCAGTACTTC.

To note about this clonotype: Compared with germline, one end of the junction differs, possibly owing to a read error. Here the CDR3 reads CAGSYHRTAQSYEQYF. CDR3 nucleotides: TGTGCCGGCAGTTACCATCGGACAGCCCAATCCTACGAGCAGTACTTC. V gene TRBV6-2 or TRBV6-3 combines with J gene TRBJ2-5; tentatively, D is TRBD1 (6 bases). The J call is doubtful: the DNA matches TRBJ2-7 better. The germline V gene has CDR1 MNHEY and CDR2 SVGEGT. This CDR3 has 16 amino acids.

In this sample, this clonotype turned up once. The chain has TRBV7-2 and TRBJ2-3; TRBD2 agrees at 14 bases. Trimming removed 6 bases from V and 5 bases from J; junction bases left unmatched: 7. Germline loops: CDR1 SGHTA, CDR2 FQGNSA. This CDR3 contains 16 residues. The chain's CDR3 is CASSSGLAGVGDTQYF. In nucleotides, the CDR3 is TGTGCCAGCAGTTCGGGACTAGCGGGGGTAGGAGATACGCAGTATTTT. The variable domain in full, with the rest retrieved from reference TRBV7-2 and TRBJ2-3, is GAGVSQSPSNKVTEKGKDVELRCDPISGHTALYWYRQSLGQGLEFLIYFQGNSAPDKSGLPSDRFSAERTGGSVSTLTIQRTQQEDSAVYLCASSSGLAGVGDTQYFGPGTRLTVL.

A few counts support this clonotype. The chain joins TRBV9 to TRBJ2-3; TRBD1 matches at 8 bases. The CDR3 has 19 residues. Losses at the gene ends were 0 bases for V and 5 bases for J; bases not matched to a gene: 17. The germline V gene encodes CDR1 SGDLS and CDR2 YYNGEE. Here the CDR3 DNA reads TGTGCCAGCAGCGTAGCTTGGGGGTTTGCAGGGGGCCGAGAAGATACGCAGTATTTT. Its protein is CASSVAWGFAGGREDTQYF.

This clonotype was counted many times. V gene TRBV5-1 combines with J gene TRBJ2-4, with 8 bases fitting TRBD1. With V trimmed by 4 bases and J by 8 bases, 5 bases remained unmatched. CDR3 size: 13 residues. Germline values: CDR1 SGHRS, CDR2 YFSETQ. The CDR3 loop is CASSPGGKDIQYF. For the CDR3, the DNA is TGCGCCAGCAGCCCAGGGGGCAAGGACATTCAGTACTTC.

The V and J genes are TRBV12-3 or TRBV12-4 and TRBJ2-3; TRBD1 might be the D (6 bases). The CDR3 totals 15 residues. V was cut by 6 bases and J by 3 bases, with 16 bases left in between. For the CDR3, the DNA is TGTGCCAGCAGCCGAATCCGGGACATAACAGATACGCAGTATTTT. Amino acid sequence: CASSRIRDITDTQYF.

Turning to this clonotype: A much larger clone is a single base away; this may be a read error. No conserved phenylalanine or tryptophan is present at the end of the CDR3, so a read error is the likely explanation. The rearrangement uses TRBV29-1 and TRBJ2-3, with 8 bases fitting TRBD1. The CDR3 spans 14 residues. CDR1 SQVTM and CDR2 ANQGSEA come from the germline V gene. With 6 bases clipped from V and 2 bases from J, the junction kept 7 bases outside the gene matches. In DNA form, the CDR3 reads TGCAGCGTACTGGACAGGGCCTTCACAGATACGCAGTATTGT. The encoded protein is CSVLDRAFTDTQYC.

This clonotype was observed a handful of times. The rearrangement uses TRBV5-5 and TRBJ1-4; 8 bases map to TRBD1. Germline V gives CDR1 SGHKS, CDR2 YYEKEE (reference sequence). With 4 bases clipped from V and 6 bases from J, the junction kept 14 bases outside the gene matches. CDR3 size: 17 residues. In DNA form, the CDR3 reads TGTGCCAGCAGCCGGGACAGGAATTCTGCAGACTATGAAAAACTGTTTTTT. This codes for CASSRDRNSADYEKLFF.

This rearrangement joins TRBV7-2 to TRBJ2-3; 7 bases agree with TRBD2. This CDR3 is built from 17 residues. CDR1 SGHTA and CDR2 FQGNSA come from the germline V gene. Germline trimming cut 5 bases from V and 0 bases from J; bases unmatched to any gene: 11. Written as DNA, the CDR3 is TGTGCCAGCAGCCCTCGGACTAGACCCCTTAGCACAGATACGCAGTATTTT. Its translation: CASSPRTRPLSTDTQYF.

The CDR3 loop reads CASSVGPRGDYGQYF. Written as DNA, the CDR3 is TGTGCCAGCAGCGTAGGTCCCCGGGGAGACTACGGGCAGTACTTC. The chain is built from TRBV9 and TRBJ2-5, with D possibly TRBD2 on 5 matching bases. Germline CDR1 reads SGDLS; CDR2 reads YYNGEE. The CDR3 totals 15 residues. Trimming left V 0 bases short and J 11 bases short, with 20 bases between.

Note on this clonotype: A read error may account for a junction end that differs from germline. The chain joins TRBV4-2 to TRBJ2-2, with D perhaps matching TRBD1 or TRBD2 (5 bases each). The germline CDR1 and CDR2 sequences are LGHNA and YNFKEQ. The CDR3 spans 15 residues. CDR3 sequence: CASSQEPRGPGELLF. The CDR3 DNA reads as TGTGCCAGCAGCCAAGAGCCCCGGGGCCCCGGGGAGCTGTTGTTT.

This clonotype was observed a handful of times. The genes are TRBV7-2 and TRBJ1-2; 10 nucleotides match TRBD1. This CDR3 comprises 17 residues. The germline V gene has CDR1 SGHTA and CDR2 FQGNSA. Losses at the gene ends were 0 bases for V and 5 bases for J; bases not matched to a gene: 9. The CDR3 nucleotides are TGTGCCAGCAGCTTAGCCGTGGGGACAGGGGAAGCTTATGGCTACACCTTC. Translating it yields CASSLAVGTGEAYGYTF.

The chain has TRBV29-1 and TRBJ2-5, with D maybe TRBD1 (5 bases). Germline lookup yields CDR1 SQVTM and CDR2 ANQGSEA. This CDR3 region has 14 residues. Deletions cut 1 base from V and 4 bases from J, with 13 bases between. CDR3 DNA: TGCAGCGTTGAAGGGACAATTGTCGGAGAGACCCAGTACTTC. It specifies CSVEGTIVGETQYF.

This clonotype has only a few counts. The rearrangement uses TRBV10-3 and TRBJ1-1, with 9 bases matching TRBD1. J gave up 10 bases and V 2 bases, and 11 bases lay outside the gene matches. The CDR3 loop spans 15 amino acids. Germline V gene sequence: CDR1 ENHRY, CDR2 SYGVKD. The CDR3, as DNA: TGTGCCATCAGTGAGCCTTACAGGGGGCGAGGGGGAGCTTTCTTT. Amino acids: CAISEPYRGRGGAFF.

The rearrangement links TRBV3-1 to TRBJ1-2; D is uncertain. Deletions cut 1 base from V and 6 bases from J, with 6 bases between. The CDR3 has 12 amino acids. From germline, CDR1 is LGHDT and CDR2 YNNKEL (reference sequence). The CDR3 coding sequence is TGTGCCAGCAGCCAAGTGGCCCATGGCTACACCTTC. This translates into CASSQVAHGYTF.

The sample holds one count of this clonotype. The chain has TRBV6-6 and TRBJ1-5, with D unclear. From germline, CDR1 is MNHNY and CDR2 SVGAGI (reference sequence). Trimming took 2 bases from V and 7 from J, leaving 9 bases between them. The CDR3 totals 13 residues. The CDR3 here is CASSYGERQPQHF. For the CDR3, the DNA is TGTGCCAGCAGTTACGGGGAGAGGCAGCCCCAGCATTTT.

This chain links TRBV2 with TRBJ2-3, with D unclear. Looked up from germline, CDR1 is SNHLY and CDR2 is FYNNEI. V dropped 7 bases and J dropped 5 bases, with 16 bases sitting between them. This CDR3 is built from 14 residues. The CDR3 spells CASIGGLPQDTQYF. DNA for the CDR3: TGTGCCAGCATCGGCGGCCTCCCCCAAGATACGCAGTATTTT.

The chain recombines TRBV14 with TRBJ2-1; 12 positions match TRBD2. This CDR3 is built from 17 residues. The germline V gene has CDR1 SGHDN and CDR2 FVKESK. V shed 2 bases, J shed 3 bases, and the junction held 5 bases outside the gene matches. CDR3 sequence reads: CASSQWTSGENYNEQFF. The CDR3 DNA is TGTGCCAGCAGCCAATGGACTAGCGGGGAGAACTACAATGAGCAGTTCTTC.

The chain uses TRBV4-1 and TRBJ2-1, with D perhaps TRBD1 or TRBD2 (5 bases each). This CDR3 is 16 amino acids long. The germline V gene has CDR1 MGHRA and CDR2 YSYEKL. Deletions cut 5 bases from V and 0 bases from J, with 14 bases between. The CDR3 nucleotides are TGCGCCAGCAGCTCCGGGGCACTTAGCTCCTACAATGAGCAGTTCTTC. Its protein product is CASSSGALSSYNEQFF.

The CDR3 region is CASSFYRKVETQYF. The CDR3 coding sequence is TGCGCCAGCAGCTTCTACAGGAAAGTGGAGACCCAGTACTTC. The chain combines TRBV5-1 with TRBJ2-5; a possible D gene is TRBD1 (5 bases). V lost 2 bases and J lost 5, with 13 bases in between. In germline, CDR1 is SGHRS, CDR2 YFSETQ. This CDR3 has 14 amino acids.

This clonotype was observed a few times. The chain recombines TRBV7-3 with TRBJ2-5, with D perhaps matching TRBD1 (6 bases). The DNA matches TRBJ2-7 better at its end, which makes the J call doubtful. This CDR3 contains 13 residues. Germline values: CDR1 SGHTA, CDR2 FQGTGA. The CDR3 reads CASSRSSGDEQYF. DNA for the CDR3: TGTGCCAGCAGCCGATCCTCAGGGGACGAGCAGTACTTC.

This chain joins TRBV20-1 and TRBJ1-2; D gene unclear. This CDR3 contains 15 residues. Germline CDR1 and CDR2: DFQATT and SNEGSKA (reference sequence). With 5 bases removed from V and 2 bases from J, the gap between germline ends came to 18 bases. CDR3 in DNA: TGCAGTGCTCTTCCGCAGTTTTCTCCGAACTATGGCTACACCTTC. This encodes CSALPQFSPNYGYTF.

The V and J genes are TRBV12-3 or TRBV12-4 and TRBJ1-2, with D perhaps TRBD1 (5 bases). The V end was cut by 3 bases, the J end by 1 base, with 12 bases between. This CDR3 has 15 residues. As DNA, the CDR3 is TGTGCCAGCAGTTTTGCGGGACGGAATAACTATGGCTACACCTTC. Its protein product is CASSFAGRNNYGYTF.

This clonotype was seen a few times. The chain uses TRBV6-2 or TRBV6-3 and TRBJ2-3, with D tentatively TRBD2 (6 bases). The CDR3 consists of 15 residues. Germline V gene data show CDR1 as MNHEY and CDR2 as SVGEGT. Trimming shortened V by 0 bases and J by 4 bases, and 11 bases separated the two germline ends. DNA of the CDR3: TGTGCCAGCAGTTACTCGGTGACTAGTCCAGATACGCAGTATTTT. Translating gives CASSYSVTSPDTQYF.